These 5 T cell receptor beta chains came from one sample sequenced in a study of blood T cell repertoires in COVID-19. Sequencing used immunoSEQ multiplex PCR; TCRdb keeps in-frame clones, though not all of them. The sample consists of over 55,000 clones, about 90% of them appearing once. Specimen: peripheral blood. These receptors all come from a man between 60 and 75 years old with acute or convalescent COVID-19.

This clone was observed once. V and J are TRBV27 and TRBJ1-1, with D possibly being TRBD1 (5 bases). In germline, CDR1 is MNHEY, CDR2 SMNVEV (reference sequence). CDR3 length: 16 residues. The germline V and J ends were trimmed by 0 bases and 1 base, with 12 bases remaining between them. CDR3: CASSLSGPEGNTEAFF. CDR3 DNA sequence: TGTGCCAGCAGTTTATCGGGGCCGGAGGGGAACACTGAAGCTTTCTTT.

This clone was counted a few times. The chain has TRBV9 and TRBJ1-2; D is uncertain. This CDR3 has 15 residues. Germline loops: CDR1 SGDLS, CDR2 YYNGEE. Trimming removed 1 base from V and 3 bases from J, with 13 bases in between. CDR3 sequence (DNA): TGTGCCAGCAGCGTAACAGCGACGGGAGACTATGGCTACACCTTC. Translating gives CASSVTATGDYGYTF.

In this sample, this clone turned up once. J is TRBJ2-1 and V is TRBV7-9, with 9 bases lining up with TRBD1. The J segment lost 3 bases and the V segment lost 5 bases, leaving 8 bases of the junction unmatched. This CDR3 contains 16 residues. The germline V gene encodes CDR1 SEHNR and CDR2 FQNEAQ (reference sequence). CDR3 in DNA: TGTGCCAGCAGCCTCCTCCTGGGACAGGGCTACAATGAGCAGTTCTTC. It translates to CASSLLLGQGYNEQFF.

J is TRBJ1-4 and V is TRBV4-3, with D possibly matching TRBD1 (6 bases). Trimming shortened V by 2 bases and J by 3 bases, and 13 bases separated the two germline ends. The germline CDR1 and CDR2 sequences are LGHNA and YSLEER. CDR3 length: 16 amino acids. The CDR3 here is CASSQFRGEANEKLFF. The CDR3 bases are TGCGCCAGCAGCCAATTCAGGGGAGAAGCTAATGAAAAACTGTTTTTT.

This chain links TRBV3-1 (or the pseudogene TRBV3-2) with TRBJ2-7; no clear D gene. The CDR3 runs to 14 residues. The germline V gene has CDR1 LGHDT and CDR2 YNNKEL (reference sequence). Trimming stripped 4 bases from V and 2 bases from J, with 12 bases between. DNA for the CDR3: TGTGCCAGCAGCCTTCCTCTACGCACCTACGAGCAGTACTTC. This translates into CASSLPLRTYEQYF.